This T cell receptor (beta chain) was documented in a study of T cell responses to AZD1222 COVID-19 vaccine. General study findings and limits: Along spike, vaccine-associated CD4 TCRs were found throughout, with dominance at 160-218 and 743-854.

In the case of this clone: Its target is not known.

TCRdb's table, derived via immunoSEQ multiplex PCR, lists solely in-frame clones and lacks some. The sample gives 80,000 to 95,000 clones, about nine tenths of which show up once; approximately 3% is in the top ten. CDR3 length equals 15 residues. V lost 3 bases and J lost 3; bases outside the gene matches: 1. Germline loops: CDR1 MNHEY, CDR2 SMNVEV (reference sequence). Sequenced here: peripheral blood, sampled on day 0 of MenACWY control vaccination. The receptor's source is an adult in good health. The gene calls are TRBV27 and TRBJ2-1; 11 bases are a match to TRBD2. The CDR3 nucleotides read TGTGCCAGCAGTTTTACTAGCGGGGGCTACAATGAGCAGTTCTTC. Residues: CASSFTSGGYNEQFF.